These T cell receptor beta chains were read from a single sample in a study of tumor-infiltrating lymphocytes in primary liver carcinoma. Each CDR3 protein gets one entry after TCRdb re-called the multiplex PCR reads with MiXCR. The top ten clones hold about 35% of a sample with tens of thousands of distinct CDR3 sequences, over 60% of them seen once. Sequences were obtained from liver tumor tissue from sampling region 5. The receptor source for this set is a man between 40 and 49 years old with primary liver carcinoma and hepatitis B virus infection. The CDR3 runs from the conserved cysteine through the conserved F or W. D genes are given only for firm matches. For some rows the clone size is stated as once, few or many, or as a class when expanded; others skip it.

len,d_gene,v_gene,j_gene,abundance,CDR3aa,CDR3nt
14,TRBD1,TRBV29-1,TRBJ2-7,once,CSVIQGASSYEQYF,TGCAGCGTTATACAGGGGGCTTCATCCTACGAGCAGTACTTC
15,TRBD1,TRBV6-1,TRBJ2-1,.,CANNARWGQGGEQFF,TGTGCCAACAATGCGCGGTGGGGACAGGGTGGTGAGCAGTTCTTC
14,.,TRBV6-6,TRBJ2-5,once,CASSPGCRQETQYF,TGTGCCAGCAGTCCCGGCTGTCGACAAGAGACCCAGTACTTC
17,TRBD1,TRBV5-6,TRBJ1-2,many,CASTSSSGTGGHYGYTF,TGTGCCAGCACCTCATCGAGCGGGACAGGGGGGCACTATGGCTACACCTTC
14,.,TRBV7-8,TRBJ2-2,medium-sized,CASSLVSRDGELFF,TGTGCCAGCAGCTTAGTTTCGCGGGACGGGGAGCTGTTTTTT
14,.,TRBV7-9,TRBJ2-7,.,CASSFDETAYEQYF,TGTGCCAGCAGCTTTGACGAGACGGCCTACGAGCAGTACTTC
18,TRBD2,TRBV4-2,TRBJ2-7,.,CASSGKPGLTGGPHEQYF,TGTGCCAGCAGTGGAAAACCGGGACTAACCGGAGGACCACACGAGCAGTACTTC
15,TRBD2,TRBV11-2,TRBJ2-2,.,CSSSSSREVIGELLF,TGTTCCAGCAGCTCCAGTCGGGAGGTAATCGGGGAGCTGTTATTT
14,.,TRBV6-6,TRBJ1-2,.,CANNNKGESYGYTF,TGTGCCAACAATAACAAGGGGGAGAGCTATGGCTACACCTTC
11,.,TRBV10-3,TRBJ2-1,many,CAIRHDYEQFF,TGTGCCATCCGTCATGACTATGAGCAGTTCTTC
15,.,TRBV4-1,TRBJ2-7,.,CASNQEPFRGHEQYF,TGCGCCAGCAACCAAGAGCCCTTCCGCGGACACGAGCAGTACTTC
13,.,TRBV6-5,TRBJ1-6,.,CASNLRAVSPLHF,TGTGCCAGCAATTTACGGGCTGTTTCACCCCTCCACTTC
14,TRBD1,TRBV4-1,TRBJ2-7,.,CASCIGQGAYEQYF,TGCGCCAGCTGCATTGGACAGGGAGCCTACGAGCAGTACTTC
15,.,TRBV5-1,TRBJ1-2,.,CASSLAGLPEYGYTF,TGCGCCAGCAGCTTGGCGGGTCTCCCTGAGTATGGATACACCTTC
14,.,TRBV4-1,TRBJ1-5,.,CASSPDGVNLPQHF,TGCGCCAGCAGCCCCGACGGGGTTAATCTGCCCCAACATTTT
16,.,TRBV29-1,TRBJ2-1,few,CWVATLRPWSRQEQFF,TGCTGGGTCGCCACGCTTCGGCCCTGGTCACGTCAAGAGCAGTTCTTC
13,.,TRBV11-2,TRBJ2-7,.,CASILGRVGEQFF,TGTGCCAGCATCTTAGGCAGGGTGGGCGAGCAGTTTTTC
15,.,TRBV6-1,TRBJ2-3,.,CASSDETGMADTQYF,TGTGCCAGCAGTGATGAGACCGGGATGGCAGATACGCAGTACTTT
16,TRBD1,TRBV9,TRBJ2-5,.,CASSAAGQGASETQYF,TGTGCCAGCAGCGCCGCCGGACAGGGGGCTTCGGAGACCCAGTACTTC
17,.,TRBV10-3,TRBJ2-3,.,CAISETPLPGNADTQYF,TGTGCTATCAGTGAGACCCCACTACCGGGAAATGCAGATACGCAGTATTTT
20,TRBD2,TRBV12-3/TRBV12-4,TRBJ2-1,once,CASSLALGLAGWPDAYEQFF,TGTGCCAGCAGTTTAGCGCTCGGACTAGCGGGATGGCCGGATGCATATGAGCAGTTCTTC
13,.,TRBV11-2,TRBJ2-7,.,CTSSASVIYEQYF,TGTACCAGCAGCGCATCGGTAATATACGAGCAGTACTTC
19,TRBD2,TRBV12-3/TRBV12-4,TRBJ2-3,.,CAGSLIIAGGGIGTDTQYF,TGTGCCGGCAGTTTAATAATAGCGGGAGGCGGTATTGGTACAGATACGCAGTATTTT
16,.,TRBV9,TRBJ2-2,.,CASRVGQGEGTGELFF,TGTGCCAGCAGGGTAGGGCAGGGAGAGGGCACCGGGGAGCTGTTTTTT
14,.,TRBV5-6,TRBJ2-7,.,CASSSGKGINEQYF,TGTGCAAGCAGTTCCGGCAAGGGGATCAACGAGCAGTACTTC
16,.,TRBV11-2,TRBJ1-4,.,CASSKTPRGTNDKLFF,TGTGCCAGTAGCAAGACTCCAAGAGGAACAAATGATAAGCTGTTTTTT
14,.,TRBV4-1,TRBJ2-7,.,CASSQAGQTYEQYF,TGCGCCAGCAGCCAGGCAGGACAGACATACGAGCAGTACTTC
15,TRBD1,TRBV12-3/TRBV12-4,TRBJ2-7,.,CTSSMGTGESYEQYF,TGTACCAGTAGTATGGGGACAGGGGAGTCCTACGAGCAGTACTTC
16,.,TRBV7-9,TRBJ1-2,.,CASSPEGMLSQYGYTF,TGTGCTAGCAGCCCCGAGGGCATGCTGTCCCAGTATGGTTACACCTTC
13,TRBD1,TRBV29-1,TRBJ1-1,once,CSLWDRGRIEAFF,TGCAGCCTTTGGGACAGGGGTCGAATTGAAGCTTTCTTT
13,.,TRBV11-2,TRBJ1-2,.,CASSLGANCDCTF,TGTGCCAGCAGCTTAGGAGCTAACTGTGACTGCACCTTC
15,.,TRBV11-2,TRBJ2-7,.,CASSQRIGRIYEQYF,TGTGCCAGCAGCCAACGGATAGGGAGAATCTACGAGCAGTACTTC
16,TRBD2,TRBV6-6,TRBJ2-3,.,CASSSSGRDMGGTHYF,TGTGCCAGCAGTTCTAGCGGGAGGGACATGGGAGGTACGCATTATTTT
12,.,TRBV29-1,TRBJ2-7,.,CSIEIGAGEQYF,TGCAGCATTGAGATTGGTGCGGGCGAGCAGTACTTC
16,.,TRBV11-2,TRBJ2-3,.,CASSELNGGRTDIQYF,TGTGCCAGCAGCGAACTTAACGGGGGGAGGACAGATATACAATATTTT
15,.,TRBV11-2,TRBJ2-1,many,CASSSRHVGYNEQFF,TGTGCCAGCAGCTCTAGACACGTCGGATACAATGAGCAGTTCTTC
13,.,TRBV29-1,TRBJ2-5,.,CSVEGTPKETKYF,TGCAGCGTTGAAGGTACACCCAAAGAGACCAAGTACTTC
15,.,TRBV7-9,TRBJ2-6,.,CASSLDHSGANVLTF,TGTGCCAGTAGCTTAGACCACTCTGGGGCCAACGTCCTGACTTTC
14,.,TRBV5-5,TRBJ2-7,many,CASSLEQFFYEQYF,TGTGCCAGCAGCTTGGAACAGTTCTTTTACGAGCAGTACTTC
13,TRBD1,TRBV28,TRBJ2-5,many,CDSSVTRDRGRYF,TGTGACAGCAGCGTCACCCGCGACAGGGGTCGGTACTTC
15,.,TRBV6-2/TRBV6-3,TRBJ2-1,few,CASCLTPSSYNEQFF,TGTGCCAGCTGTTTAACCCCAAGCTCCTACAATGAGCAGTTCTTC
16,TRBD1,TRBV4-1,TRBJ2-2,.,CASSDLDRRLTEELFF,TGCGCCAGCAGCGATCTGGACAGGCGGTTAACCGAGGAGCTGTTTTTT
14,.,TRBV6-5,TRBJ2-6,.,CASSGVSLANVLTF,TGTGCCAGCAGTGGAGTCTCTCTGGCCAACGTCCTGACTTTC
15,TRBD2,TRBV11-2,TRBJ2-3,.,CASSTQGGLADTQYF,TGTGCCAGCAGCACCCAGGGAGGGCTGGCAGATACGCAGTATTTT
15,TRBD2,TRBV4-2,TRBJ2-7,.,CASSQAASGVSYQYF,TGTGCCAGTAGCCAAGCGGCTAGCGGGGTTTCCTACCAGTACTTC
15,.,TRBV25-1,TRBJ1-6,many,CASSDRGIYNSPLHF,TGTGCCAGCAGTGATCGAGGCATCTATAATTCACCCCTCCACTTT
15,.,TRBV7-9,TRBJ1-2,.,CASSPEGRLPDGYTF,TGTGCCAGCAGCCCCGAGGGCAGGCTCCCAGATGGCTACACCTTC
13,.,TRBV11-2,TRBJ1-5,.,CAGSLMTYQSQHF,TGTGCCGGCAGCTTAATGACGTATCAGTCCCAGCATTTT
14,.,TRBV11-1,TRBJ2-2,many,CASSITGVTGELFF,TGTGCCAGTAGTATCACGGGGGTCACCGGGGAGCTGTTTTTT
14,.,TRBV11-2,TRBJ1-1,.,CASSLAAFDTQAFF,TGTGCTAGCAGCTTAGCGGCCTTCGACACTCAAGCTTTCTTT
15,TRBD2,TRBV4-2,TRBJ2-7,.,CASSQTSGQHYEQYF,TGTGCCAGTAGCCAAACTAGCGGTCAGCACTACGAGCAGTACTTC
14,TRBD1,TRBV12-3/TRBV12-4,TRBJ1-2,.,CASSHGTGPYCYTF,TGTGCCAGCAGTCACGGGACAGGGCCGTATTGCTACACCTTC
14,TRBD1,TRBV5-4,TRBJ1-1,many,CASSSTGGGTEAFF,TGTGCCAGCAGCTCGACAGGGGGCGGCACTGAAGCTTTCTTT
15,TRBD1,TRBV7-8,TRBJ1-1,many,CASSLRDRGLTEAFF,TGTGCCAGCAGCCTCCGGGACAGGGGGCTTACTGAAGCTTTCTTT
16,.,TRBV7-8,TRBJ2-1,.,CATSSDFGGTYNEQFF,TGTGCCACCAGCTCTGACTTCGGTGGTACCTACAATGAGCAGTTCTTC
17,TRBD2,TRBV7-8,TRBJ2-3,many,CASSLGTSGPSTDTQYF,TGTGCCAGCAGCTTAGGGACTAGCGGGCCGAGCACAGATACGCAGTATTTT
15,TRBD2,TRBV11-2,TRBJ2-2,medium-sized,CASSPSREVIGELFF,TGTGCCAGCAGCCCCAGTCGGGAGGTAATCGGGGAGCTGTTTTTT
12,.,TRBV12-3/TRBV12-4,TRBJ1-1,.,CASSHSLTKAFF,TGTGCCAGCAGCCACTCTCTCACTAAAGCTTTCTTT
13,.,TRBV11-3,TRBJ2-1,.,CASSLSGGNVQFF,TGTGCCAGCAGCTTATCGGGCGGGAATGTGCAGTTCTTC